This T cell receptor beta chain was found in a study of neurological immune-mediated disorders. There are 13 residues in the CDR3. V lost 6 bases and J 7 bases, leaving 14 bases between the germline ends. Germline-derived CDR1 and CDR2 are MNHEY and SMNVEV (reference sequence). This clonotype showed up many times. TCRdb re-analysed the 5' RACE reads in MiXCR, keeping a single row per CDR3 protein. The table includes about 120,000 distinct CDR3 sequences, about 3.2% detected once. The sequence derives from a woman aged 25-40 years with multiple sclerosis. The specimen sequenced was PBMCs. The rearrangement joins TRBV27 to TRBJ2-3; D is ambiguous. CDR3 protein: CASRLGGANTQYF. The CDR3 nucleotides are TGTGCCAGCAGGCTTGGCGGAGCCAATACGCAGTATTTT.